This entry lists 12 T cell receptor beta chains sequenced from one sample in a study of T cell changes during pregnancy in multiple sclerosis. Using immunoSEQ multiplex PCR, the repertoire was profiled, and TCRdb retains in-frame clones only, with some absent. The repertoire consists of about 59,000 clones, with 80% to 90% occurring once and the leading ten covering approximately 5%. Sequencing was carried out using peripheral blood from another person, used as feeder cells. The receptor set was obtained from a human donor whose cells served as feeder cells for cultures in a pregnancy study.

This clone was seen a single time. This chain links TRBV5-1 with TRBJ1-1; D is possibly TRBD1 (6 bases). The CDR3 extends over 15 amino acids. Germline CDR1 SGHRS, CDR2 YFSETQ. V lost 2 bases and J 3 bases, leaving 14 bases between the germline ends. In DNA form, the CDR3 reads TGCGCCAGCAGCTTCACCGGGACATCCGACACTGAAGCTTTCTTT. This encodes CASSFTGTSDTEAFF.

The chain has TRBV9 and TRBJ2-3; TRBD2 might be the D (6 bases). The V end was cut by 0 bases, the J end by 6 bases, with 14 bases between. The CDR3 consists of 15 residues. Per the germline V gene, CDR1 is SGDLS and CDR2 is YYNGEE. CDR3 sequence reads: CASSVGSWGVDTQYF. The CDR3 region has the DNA TGTGCCAGCAGCGTAGGTTCCTGGGGGGTGGATACGCAGTATTTT.

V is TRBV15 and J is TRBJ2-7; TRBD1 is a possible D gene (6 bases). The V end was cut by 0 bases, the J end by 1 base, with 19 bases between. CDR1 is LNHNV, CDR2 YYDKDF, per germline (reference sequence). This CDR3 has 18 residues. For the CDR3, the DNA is TGTGCCACCAGCAGAGATCTCGTTTCGAGGGGGATGTCCTACGAGCAGTACTTC. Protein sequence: CATSRDLVSRGMSYEQYF.

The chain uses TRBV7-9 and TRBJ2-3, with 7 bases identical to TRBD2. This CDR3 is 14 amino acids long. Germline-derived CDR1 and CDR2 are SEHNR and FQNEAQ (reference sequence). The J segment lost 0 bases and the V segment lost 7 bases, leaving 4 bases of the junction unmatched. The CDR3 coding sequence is TGTGCCAGCACGGGGGGAGGGAGCACAGATACGCAGTATTTT. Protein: CASTGGGSTDTQYF.

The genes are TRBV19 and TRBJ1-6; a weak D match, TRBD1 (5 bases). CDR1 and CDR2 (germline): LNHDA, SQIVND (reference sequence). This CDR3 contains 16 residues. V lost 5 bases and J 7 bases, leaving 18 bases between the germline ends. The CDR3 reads CASSPRTGTYNSPLHF. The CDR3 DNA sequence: TGTGCCAGTAGTCCTCGGACTGGGACGTACAATTCACCCCTCCACTTT.

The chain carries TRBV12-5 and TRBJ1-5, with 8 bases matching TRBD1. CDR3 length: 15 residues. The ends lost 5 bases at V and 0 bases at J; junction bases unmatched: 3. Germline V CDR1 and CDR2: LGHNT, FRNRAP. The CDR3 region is CASGPDRGSNQPQHF. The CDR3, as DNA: TGTGCTAGTGGTCCAGACAGGGGTAGCAATCAGCCCCAGCATTTT.

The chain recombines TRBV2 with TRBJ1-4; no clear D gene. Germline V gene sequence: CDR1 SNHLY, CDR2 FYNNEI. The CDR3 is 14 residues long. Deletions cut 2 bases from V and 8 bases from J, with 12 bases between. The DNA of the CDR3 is TGTGCCAGCAGTGAACCCCTAAAAAAGGAAAAACTGTTTTTT. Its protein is CASSEPLKKEKLFF.

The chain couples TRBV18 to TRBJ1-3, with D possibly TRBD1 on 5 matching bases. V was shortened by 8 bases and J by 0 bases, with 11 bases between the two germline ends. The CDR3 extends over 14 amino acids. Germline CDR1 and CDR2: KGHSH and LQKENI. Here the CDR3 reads CASGGGGSGNTIYF. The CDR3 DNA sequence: TGTGCCAGCGGGGGAGGCGGCTCTGGAAACACCATATATTTT.

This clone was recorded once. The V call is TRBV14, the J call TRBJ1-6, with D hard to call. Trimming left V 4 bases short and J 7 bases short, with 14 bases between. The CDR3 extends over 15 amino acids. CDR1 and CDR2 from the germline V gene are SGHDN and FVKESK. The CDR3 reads CASSLLVSGNSPLHF. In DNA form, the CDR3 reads TGTGCCAGCAGCCTACTAGTGTCTGGGAATTCACCCCTCCACTTT.

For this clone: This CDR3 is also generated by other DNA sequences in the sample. CDR3 sequence reads: CASSPRNEGGELFF. DNA of the CDR3: TGTGCCAGCAGTCCGCGGAACGAGGGCGGGGAGCTGTTTTTT. This rearrangement joins TRBV6-5 to TRBJ2-2; a possible D gene is TRBD2 (5 bases). Germline V gives CDR1 MNHEY, CDR2 SVGAGI. The CDR3 totals 14 residues. Trimming pared 5 bases from V and 7 bases from J, leaving 14 bases between.

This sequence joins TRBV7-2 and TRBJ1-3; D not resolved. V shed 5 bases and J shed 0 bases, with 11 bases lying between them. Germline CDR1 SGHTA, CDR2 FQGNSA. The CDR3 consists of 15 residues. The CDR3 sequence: CASSRTARSGNTIYF. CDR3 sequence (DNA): TGTGCCAGCAGCCGGACGGCCCGCTCTGGAAACACCATATATTTT.

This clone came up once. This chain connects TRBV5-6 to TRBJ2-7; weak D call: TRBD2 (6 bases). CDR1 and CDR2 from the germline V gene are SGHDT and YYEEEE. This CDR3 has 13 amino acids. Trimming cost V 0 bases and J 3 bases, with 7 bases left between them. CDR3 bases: TGTGCCAGCAGCTTGGGGACTAACTACGAGCAGTACTTC. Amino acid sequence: CASSLGTNYEQYF.